Listed here are 23 T cell receptor beta chains from one sample, sequenced in a study of control samples from healthy donors and cancer patients. Sequencing used immunoSEQ multiplex PCR; TCRdb keeps in-frame clones, though not all of them. The repertoire has 78,000 or so clones, more than 70% of them found once; the top ten carry around 6%. The sequenced sample was blood. The receptors shown here come from a woman between 45 and 60 years old in good health.

V usage is TRBV6-2 or TRBV6-3 and J usage is TRBJ2-7; no reliable D call. CDR1 and CDR2 from the germline V gene are MNHEY and SVGEGT. The CDR3 is 12 residues long. V lost 5 bases and J lost 3, with 8 bases in between. Here the CDR3 reads CASSAPYYEQYF. The CDR3 region has the DNA TGTGCCAGCAGTGCGCCTTACTACGAGCAGTACTTC.

The genes are TRBV4-1 and TRBJ2-1, with D maybe TRBD2 (6 bases). V lost 3 bases and J 3 bases, leaving 6 bases between the germline ends. The length of the CDR3 is 13 residues. In germline, CDR1 is MGHRA, CDR2 YSYEKL. Here the CDR3 reads CASSQDYYNEQFF. The CDR3 DNA is TGCGCCAGCAGCCAGGACTACTACAATGAGCAGTTCTTC.

CDR3 in DNA: TGTGCCAGCAGTCCCGACAGGGGGGATTCTAGCTCTGGAAACACCATATATTTT. It encodes CASSPDRGDSSSGNTIYF. The chain recombines TRBV6-6 with TRBJ1-3; 9 bases align to TRBD1. Germline CDR1 is MNHNY and CDR2 is SVGAGI (reference sequence). The CDR3 has 18 residues. V lost 5 bases and J lost 0; bases outside the gene matches: 11.

The J gene is TRBJ2-7, the V gene TRBV14; D uncertain. Trimming cost V 6 bases and J 5 bases, with 2 bases left between them. This CDR3 is 9 amino acids long. CDR1 and CDR2 from the germline V gene are SGHDN and FVKESK. In DNA form, the CDR3 reads TGTGCCAGCAGTAACGAGCAGTACTTC. It translates to CASSNEQYF.

The chain recombines TRBV6-5 with TRBJ2-7, with 8 bases aligning to TRBD1. V was clipped by 6 bases and J by 5 bases; unmatched bases: 12. CDR3 length: 15 residues. CDR1 and CDR2 (germline): MNHEY, SVGAGI. The chain's CDR3 is CASRRTGGKGNEQYF. CDR3 in DNA: TGTGCCAGCAGACGAACAGGGGGAAAAGGGAACGAGCAGTACTTC.

The chain joins TRBV28 to TRBJ2-7, with 11 bases lining up with TRBD1. J lost 5 bases, V lost 5 bases, and 5 bases had no gene match. The CDR3 is made up of 14 amino acids. The germline gives CDR1 MDHEN, CDR2 SYDVKM. The CDR3 sequence is CASSAGTGGDEQYF. CDR3 sequence (DNA): TGTGCCAGCAGTGCCGGGACAGGGGGTGACGAGCAGTACTTC.

The genes are TRBV28 and TRBJ1-2, with 7 bases lining up with TRBD1. The germline V gene has CDR1 MDHEN and CDR2 SYDVKM. The CDR3 has 12 residues. J gave up 8 bases and V 9 bases, and 9 bases lay outside the gene matches. The CDR3 nucleotides read TGTGCCAGTGATGACAGGGTTGGCGGCTACACCTTC. Amino acid sequence: CASDDRVGGYTF.

The chain carries TRBV5-4 and TRBJ1-1; 9 nucleotides agree with TRBD1. J was trimmed by 1 base and V by 4 bases; bases with no gene match: 5. The CDR3 contains 15 residues. Germline V gene sequence: CDR1 SGHNT, CDR2 YYREEE (reference sequence). The CDR3 nucleotides read TGTGCCAGCAGCCGATTGGGACAGGGGAACACTGAAGCTTTCTTT. Translation gives CASSRLGQGNTEAFF.

The chain combines TRBV18 with TRBJ2-3; 7 bases are a match to TRBD2. The CDR3 totals 16 residues. Germline assignment: CDR1 KGHSH and CDR2 LQKENI. J gave up 6 bases and V 1 base, and 10 bases lay outside the gene matches. CDR3 amino acids: CASSPLTTSSLDTQYF. Here the CDR3 DNA reads TGTGCCAGCTCACCACTCACGACTAGCAGTCTTGATACGCAGTATTTT.

The rearrangement joins TRBV5-4 to TRBJ1-2, with a possible D match to TRBD1 (6 bases). V lost 4 bases to trimming and J lost 8 bases, with 15 bases between them. The CDR3 runs 13 residues. Per the germline V gene, CDR1 is SGHNT and CDR2 is YYREEE (reference sequence). The chain's CDR3 is CASSRAGDEGYTF. The CDR3 DNA reads TGTGCCAGCAGCCGCGCAGGGGATGAGGGCTACACCTTC. The whole variable domain, filled in from reference TRBV5-4 and TRBJ1-2, reads ETGVTQSPTHLIKTRGQQVTLRCSSQSGHNTVSWYQQALGQGPQFIFQYYREEENGRGNFPPRFSGLQFPNYSSELNVNALELDDSALYLCASSRAGDEGYTFGSGTRLTVV.

This chain joins TRBV4-1 and TRBJ2-1; D might be TRBD1 or TRBD2, each matching 5 bases. The length of the CDR3 is 15 residues. Germline-derived CDR1 and CDR2 are MGHRA and YSYEKL. V was clipped by 1 base and J by 10 bases, with 17 bases between them. This CDR3 is CASSQAGARIIEQFF. The CDR3 nucleotides read TGCGCCAGCAGCCAAGCCGGGGCAAGGATAATAGAGCAGTTCTTC.

The J gene is TRBJ2-3, the V gene TRBV15, with D unclear. The germline gives CDR1 LNHNV, CDR2 YYDKDF (reference sequence). The CDR3 is 13 amino acids. V lost 1 base, J lost 2 bases, and 4 bases lay in between. CDR3 DNA sequence: TGTGCCACCAGCAGAGGTCTCACAGATACGCAGTATTTT. Residues: CATSRGLTDTQYF.

The rearrangement joins TRBV30 to TRBJ1-4, with D uncertain. V lost 4 bases and J lost 4, with 16 bases in between. The germline CDR1 and CDR2 sequences are GTSNPN and SVGIG (reference sequence). This CDR3 is 15 amino acids long. In DNA, the CDR3 is TGTGCCTGGAATCACGCAGGTGGACTTAATGAAAAACTGTTTTTT. It yields the protein CAWNHAGGLNEKLFF. Filled out from reference TRBV30 and TRBJ1-4, the complete variable domain reads SQTIHQWPATLVQPVGSPLSLECTVEGTSNPNLYWYRQAAGRGLQLLFYSVGIGQISSEVPQNLSASRPQDRQFILSSKKLLLSDSGFYLCAWNHAGGLNEKLFFGSGTQLSVL.

The chain uses TRBV30 and TRBJ2-3, with TRBD2 as a possible D gene (6 bases). The CDR3 has 14 residues. CDR1 GTSNPN and CDR2 SVGIG come from the germline V gene (reference sequence). V was cut by 2 bases and J by 6 bases, with 15 bases left in between. The chain's CDR3 is CAWSLTRNPDTQYF. The CDR3 DNA reads TGTGCCTGGAGTCTGACTAGAAATCCTGATACGCAGTATTTT.

V usage is TRBV11-3 and J usage is TRBJ2-1; D possibly corresponds to TRBD1 (5 bases). V was cut by 5 bases and J by 6 bases, with 14 bases left in between. The V gene's germline CDR1 is SGHNT and CDR2 YENEEA. The CDR3 loop spans 14 amino acids. The CDR3 DNA follows: TGTGCCAGCAGCCCAGGGTATAGCAGCAATGAGCAGTTCTTC. Translating gives CASSPGYSSNEQFF. Full variable domain (missing parts from reference TRBV11-3 and TRBJ2-1): EAGVVQSPRYKIIEKKQPVAFWCNPISGHNTLYWYLQNLGQGPELLIRYENEEAVDDSQLPKDRFSAERLKGVDSTLKIQPAELGDSAVYLCASSPGYSSNEQFFGPGTRLTVL.

CDR3 sequence (DNA): TGCGCCAGCAGTGATGGACAAGCTTTCTTT. Protein: CASSDGQAFF. The rearrangement links TRBV10-2 to TRBJ1-1, with D unclear. The CDR3 has 10 residues. Germline loops: CDR1 WSHSY, CDR2 SAAADI. V was pared by 3 bases and J by 9 bases, with 5 bases between.

The chain joins TRBV9 to TRBJ2-5, with 10 bases that match TRBD2. Germline lookup yields CDR1 SGDLS and CDR2 YYNGEE. V shed 3 bases, J shed 5 bases, and the junction held 7 bases outside the gene matches. The CDR3 runs to 15 residues. As DNA, the CDR3 is TGTGCCAGCAGCGCGAGAGCGGGGGGGCCGGAGACCCAGTACTTC. It yields the protein CASSARAGGPETQYF.

This clone was found once. V and J are TRBV7-9 and TRBJ2-2; D perhaps matches TRBD1 (6 bases). Germline CDR1 reads SEHNR; CDR2 reads FQNEAQ (reference sequence). The CDR3 is 14 amino acids. Trimming removed 3 bases at V and 4 bases at J, with 9 bases between. In nucleotides, the CDR3 is TGTGCCAGCAGCTTGGACAGAAGCACCGGGGAGCTGTTTTTT. Protein sequence: CASSLDRSTGELFF.

CDR3 amino acids: CSVEGQTYEQYF. The CDR3 bases are TGCAGCGTTGAAGGTCAGACCTACGAGCAGTACTTC. The chain has TRBV29-1 and TRBJ2-7; D is uncertain. Germline values: CDR1 SQVTM, CDR2 ANQGSEA. The CDR3 has 12 amino acids. V gave up 1 base and J gave up 2 bases, with 6 bases separating them.

The CDR3 DNA sequence: TGTGCCATCAGTGAGTCTTGGGACGGAAGGGCCGGGGAGCTGTTTTTT. Its protein is CAISESWDGRAGELFF. The chain is built from TRBV10-3 and TRBJ2-2; TRBD1 or TRBD2 may be the D gene (5 bases each). The V end lost 0 bases, the J end lost 6 bases, and 14 bases lay between the germline ends. The V gene's germline CDR1 is ENHRY and CDR2 SYGVKD. The CDR3 contains 16 residues.

This clone was detected a few times. The chain couples TRBV18 to TRBJ2-2, with D unclear. Germline V gene sequence: CDR1 KGHSH, CDR2 LQKENI. This CDR3 region has 14 residues. V gave up 3 bases and J gave up 3 bases, with 8 bases separating them. The CDR3 bases are TGTGCCAGCTCACCCCAGCAAGACACCGGGGAGCTGTTTTTT. Protein: CASSPQQDTGELFF.

This chain uses TRBV4-1 with TRBJ2-7, with no clear D. Trimming shortened V by 3 bases and J by 3 bases, and 6 bases separated the two germline ends. This CDR3 has 12 residues. Germline loops: CDR1 MGHRA, CDR2 YSYEKL. CDR3 sequence reads: CASSQDGYEQYF. The DNA of the CDR3 is TGCGCCAGCAGCCAGGACGGCTACGAGCAGTACTTC.

As DNA, the CDR3 is TGTGCCTGGAGGCCGGGACCTCGAGAGAACACTGAAGCTTTCTTT. Translation gives CAWRPGPRENTEAFF. The V and J genes are TRBV30 and TRBJ1-1; tentatively, D is TRBD1 (5 bases). The germline gives CDR1 GTSNPN, CDR2 SVGIG (reference sequence). This CDR3 region has 15 residues. Trimming cost V 3 bases and J 1 base, with 15 bases left between them.